This is a list of T cell receptor beta chains from one sample in a study of T cell changes during pregnancy in multiple sclerosis. Clones were read by immunoSEQ multiplex PCR, and TCRdb kept only the in-frame ones, dropping some. The repertoire holds tens of thousands of clones, with 80% to 95% as singletons. The input for sequencing was peripheral blood, taken in the third trimester of pregnancy. The receptor set was obtained from a female donor in good health, enrolled as a control in a pregnancy study. The CDR3 runs from the conserved cysteine through the conserved F or W. A D gene is named only where the DNA matches it firmly. Size values are once, few and many counts, or a class for expanded clones, and some rows have none.

size	D	V	J	DNA	CDR3
NA	NA	TRBV19	TRBJ1-1	TGTGCCAGTAGTATTACAGGGTCTGAAGCTTTCTTT	CASSITGSEAFF
NA	NA	TRBV5-4	TRBJ2-1	TGTGCCAGCAGCTTGGACAGCGGAAGCTCCTACAATGAGCAGTTCTTC	CASSLDSGSSYNEQFF
NA	NA	TRBV11-1	TRBJ2-7	TGTGCCAGCAGCTTAGAACGGGACTACGAGCAGTACTTC	CASSLERDYEQYF
NA	TRBD1	TRBV5-5	TRBJ1-4	TGTGCCAGCAGCTCTCAGGGGGCTGAGAAACTGTTTTTT	CASSSQGAEKLFF
NA	TRBD1	TRBV5-5	TRBJ2-7	TGTGCCAGCAGCAAGGCTTGGGGGACAGTTTCCTACGAGCAGTACTTC	CASSKAWGTVSYEQYF
NA	TRBD1	TRBV27	TRBJ2-7	TGTGCCAGCAGTCCACAGACAGGGTACGAGCAGTACTTC	CASSPQTGYEQYF
NA	TRBD2	TRBV5-1	TRBJ2-5	TGCGCCAGCAGCCCGGAGACTAGCGGACAACAAGAGACCCAGTACTTC	CASSPETSGQQETQYF
NA	NA	TRBV7-8	TRBJ2-7	TGTGCCAGCAGCTTTCCCCGGGGGGCCGAACCTCCCACCTACGAGCAGTACTTC	CASSFPRGAEPPTYEQYF
once	NA	TRBV11-2	TRBJ1-1	TGTGCCAGCAGCTTAGGTCAGGCCAACACTGAAGCTTTCTTT	CASSLGQANTEAFF
NA	NA	TRBV5-1	TRBJ1-4	TGCGCCAGCAGGGAAGACAGCGAAAAACTGTTTTTT	CASREDSEKLFF
NA	TRBD2	TRBV7-3	TRBJ2-1	TGTGCCAGCAGCCCCCTAGCGGTCGCTCCCAATGAGCAGTTCTTC	CASSPLAVAPNEQFF
NA	TRBD1	TRBV2	TRBJ2-7	TGTGCCAGCAGTGATAACAAAGGGGGCGTCGAGCAGTACTTC	CASSDNKGGVEQYF
NA	NA	TRBV7-3	TRBJ1-6	TGTGCCAGCAGCTTGAGGTATAATTCACCCCTCCACTTT	CASSLRYNSPLHF
few	NA	TRBV5-1	TRBJ2-1	TGCGCCAGCAGCTTGGCTTTAGGCGGGGACCTCCTTGAGCAGTTCTTC	CASSLALGGDLLEQFF
NA	TRBD1	TRBV9	TRBJ1-3	TGTGCCAGCAGCGTAGCAGGGGGGCCGGACACCATATATTTT	CASSVAGGPDTIYF
NA	NA	TRBV18	TRBJ1-4	TGTGCCAGCTCACCGTTTACAGCCTTAAATGAAAAACTGTTTTTT	CASSPFTALNEKLFF